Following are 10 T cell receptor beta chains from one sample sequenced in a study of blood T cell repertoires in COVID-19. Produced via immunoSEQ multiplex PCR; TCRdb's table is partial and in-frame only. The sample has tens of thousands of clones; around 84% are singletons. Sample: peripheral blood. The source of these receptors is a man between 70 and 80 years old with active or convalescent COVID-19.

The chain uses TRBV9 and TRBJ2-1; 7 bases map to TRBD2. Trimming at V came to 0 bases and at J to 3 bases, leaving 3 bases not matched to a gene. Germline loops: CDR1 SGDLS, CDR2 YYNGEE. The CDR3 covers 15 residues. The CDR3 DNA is TGTGCCAGCAGCGTAGGCGGGAGTGGCTACAATGAGCAGTTCTTC. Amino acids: CASSVGGSGYNEQFF.

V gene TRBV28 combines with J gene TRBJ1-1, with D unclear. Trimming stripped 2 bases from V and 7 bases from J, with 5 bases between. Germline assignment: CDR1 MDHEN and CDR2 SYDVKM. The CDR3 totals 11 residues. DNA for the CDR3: TGTGCCAGCAGTTTAGCCAGTGAAGCTTTCTTT. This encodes CASSLASEAFF.

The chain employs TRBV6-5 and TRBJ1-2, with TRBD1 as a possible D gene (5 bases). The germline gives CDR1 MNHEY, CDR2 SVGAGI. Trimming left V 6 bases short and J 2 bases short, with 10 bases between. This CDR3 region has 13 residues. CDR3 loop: CASSPTANYGYTF. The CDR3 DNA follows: TGTGCCAGCAGCCCGACAGCAAACTATGGCTACACCTTC.

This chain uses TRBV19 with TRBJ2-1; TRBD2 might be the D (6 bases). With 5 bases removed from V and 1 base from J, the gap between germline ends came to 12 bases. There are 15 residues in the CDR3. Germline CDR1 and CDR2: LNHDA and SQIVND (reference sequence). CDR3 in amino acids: CASSGEGRSYNEQFF. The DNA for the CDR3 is TGTGCCAGTAGTGGGGAAGGGAGGTCCTACAATGAGCAGTTCTTC.

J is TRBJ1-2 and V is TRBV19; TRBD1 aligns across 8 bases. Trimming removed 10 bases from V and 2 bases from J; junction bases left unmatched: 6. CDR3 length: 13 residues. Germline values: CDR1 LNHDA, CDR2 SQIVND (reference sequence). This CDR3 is CATGGTGNYGYTF. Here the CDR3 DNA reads TGTGCCACTGGAGGGACAGGAAACTATGGCTACACCTTC.

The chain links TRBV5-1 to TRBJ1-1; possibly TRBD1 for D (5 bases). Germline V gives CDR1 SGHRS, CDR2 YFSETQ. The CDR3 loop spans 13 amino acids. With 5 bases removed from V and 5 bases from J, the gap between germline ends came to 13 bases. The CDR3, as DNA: TGCGCCAGCAGAGCGGGGCTCGTGACTGAAGCTTTCTTT. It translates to CASRAGLVTEAFF.

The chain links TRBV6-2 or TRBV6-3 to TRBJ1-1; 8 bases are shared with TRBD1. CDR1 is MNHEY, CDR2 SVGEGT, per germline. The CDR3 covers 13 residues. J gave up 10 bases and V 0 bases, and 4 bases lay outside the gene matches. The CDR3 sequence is CASSYSTGGRAFF. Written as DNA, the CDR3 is TGTGCCAGCAGTTACTCCACAGGGGGAAGAGCTTTCTTT.

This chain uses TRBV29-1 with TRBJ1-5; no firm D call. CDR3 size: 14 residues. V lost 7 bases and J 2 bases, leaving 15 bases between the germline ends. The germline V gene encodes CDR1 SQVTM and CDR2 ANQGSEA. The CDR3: CSAAQGVGNQPQHF. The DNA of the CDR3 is TGCAGCGCAGCGCAAGGAGTGGGCAATCAGCCCCAGCATTTT.

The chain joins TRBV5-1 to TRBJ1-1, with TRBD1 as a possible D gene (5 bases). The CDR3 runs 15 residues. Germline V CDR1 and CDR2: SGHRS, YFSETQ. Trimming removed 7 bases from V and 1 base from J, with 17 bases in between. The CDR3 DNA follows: TGCGCCAGCGGGGCCGGTGGTCCGGGGAACACTGAAGCTTTCTTT. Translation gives CASGAGGPGNTEAFF.

Written as DNA, the CDR3 is TGTGCCAGCAGCGCGACAGGGTCCGGTGGCTACACCTTC. Translated, it gives CASSATGSGGYTF. V is TRBV6-4 and J is TRBJ1-2, with 7 nucleotides matching TRBD1. Germline loops: CDR1 MRHNA, CDR2 SNTAGT. This CDR3 is built from 13 residues. V lost 6 bases to trimming and J lost 7 bases; unmatched junction nucleotides: 8.